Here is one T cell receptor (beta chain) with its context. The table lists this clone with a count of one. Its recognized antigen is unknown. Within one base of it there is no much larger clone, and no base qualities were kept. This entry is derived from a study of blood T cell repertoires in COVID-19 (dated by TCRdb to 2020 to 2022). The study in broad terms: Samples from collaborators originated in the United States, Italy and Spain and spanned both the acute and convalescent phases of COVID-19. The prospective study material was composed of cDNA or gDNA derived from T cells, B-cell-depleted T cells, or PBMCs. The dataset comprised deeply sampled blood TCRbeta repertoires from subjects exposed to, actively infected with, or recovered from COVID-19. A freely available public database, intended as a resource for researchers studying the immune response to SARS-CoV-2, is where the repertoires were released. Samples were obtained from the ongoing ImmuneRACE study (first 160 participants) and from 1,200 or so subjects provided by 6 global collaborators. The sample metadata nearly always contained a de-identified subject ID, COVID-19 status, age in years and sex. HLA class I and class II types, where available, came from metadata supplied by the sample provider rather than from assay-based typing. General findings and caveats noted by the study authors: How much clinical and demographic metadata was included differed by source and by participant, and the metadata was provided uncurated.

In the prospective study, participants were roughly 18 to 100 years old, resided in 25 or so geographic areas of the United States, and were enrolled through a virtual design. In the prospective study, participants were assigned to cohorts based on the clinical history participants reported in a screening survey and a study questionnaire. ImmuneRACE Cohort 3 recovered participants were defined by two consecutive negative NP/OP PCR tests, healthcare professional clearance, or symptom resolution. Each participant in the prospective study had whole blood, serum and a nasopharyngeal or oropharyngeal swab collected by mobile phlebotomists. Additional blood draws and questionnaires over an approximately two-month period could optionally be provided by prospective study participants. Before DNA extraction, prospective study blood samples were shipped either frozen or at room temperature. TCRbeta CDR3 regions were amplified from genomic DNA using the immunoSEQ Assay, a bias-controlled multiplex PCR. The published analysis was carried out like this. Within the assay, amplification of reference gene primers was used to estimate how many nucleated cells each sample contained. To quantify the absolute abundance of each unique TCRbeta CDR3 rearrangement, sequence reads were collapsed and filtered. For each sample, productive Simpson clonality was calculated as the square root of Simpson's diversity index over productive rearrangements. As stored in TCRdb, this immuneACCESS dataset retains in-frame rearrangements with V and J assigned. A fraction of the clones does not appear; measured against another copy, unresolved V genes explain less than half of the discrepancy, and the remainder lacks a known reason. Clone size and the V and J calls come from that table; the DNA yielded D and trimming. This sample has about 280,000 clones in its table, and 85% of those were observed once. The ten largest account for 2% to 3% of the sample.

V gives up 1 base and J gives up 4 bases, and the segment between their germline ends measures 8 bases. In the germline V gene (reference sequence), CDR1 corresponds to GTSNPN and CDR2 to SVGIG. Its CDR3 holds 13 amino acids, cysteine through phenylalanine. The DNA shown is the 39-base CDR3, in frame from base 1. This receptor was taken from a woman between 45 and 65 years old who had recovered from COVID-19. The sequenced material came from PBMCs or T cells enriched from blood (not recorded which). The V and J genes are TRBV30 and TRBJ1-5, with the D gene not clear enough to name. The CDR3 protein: CAWSASLNQPQHF. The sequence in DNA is TGTGCCTGGAGTGCCTCTTTAAATCAGCCCCAGCATTTT.